This T cell receptor (beta chain) was found in a study of T cell repertoires in cytomegalovirus infection. Study background: CMV infection together with matching HLA type was indicated by public TCR beta signatures.

This clonotype was detected only a few times. As yet, its antigen is unknown. Using its own MiXCR run on the reads, TCRdb lists one record per CDR3 protein. Found here are over 45,000 distinct CDR3 sequences, approximately 20% of them singletons; the top ten hold less than 70%. The ends lost 5 bases at V and 8 bases at J; junction bases unmatched: 9. Germline values: CDR1 MNHEY, CDR2 SVGEGT. The CDR3 runs 16 residues. Broader study findings: Summed frequency of shared TCR beta families picked out CMV carriers who also had the relevant HLA.

The rearrangement uses TRBV6-2 or TRBV6-3 and TRBJ2-1, with 13 bases fitting TRBD2. The sequence was obtained from a human donor in good health (CMV status not recorded). Some clones in this sample may be carry-over from other donors' samples. Sequences were derived from CD8+ T cells from cultured PBMCs, sampled from culture after CMV antigen stimulation. The CDR3: CASSTRTSGSQDEQFF. DNA for the CDR3: TGTGCCAGCAGTACGAGGACTAGCGGGAGCCAGGATGAGCAGTTCTTC.